The 14 T cell receptor beta chains below come from one sample, sequenced in a study of early T cells in non-severe SARS-CoV-2 infection. A single record per CDR3 protein comes from TCRdb applying MiXCR to the 5' RACE reads. The sample consists of roughly 88,000 distinct CDR3 sequences, 12% to 15% of them appearing once. Sequencing input: whole blood. The source is an adult who was a healthcare worker with PCR-confirmed SARS-CoV-2 infection or an uninfected control (not recorded which).

V is TRBV6-5 and J is TRBJ2-3; 13 bases match TRBD2. The germline V gene has CDR1 MNHEY and CDR2 SVGAGI. The CDR3 extends over 17 amino acids. Trimming removed 5 bases from V and 0 bases from J; junction bases left unmatched: 5. Here the CDR3 reads CASSRGLAGKSTDTQYF. The DNA for the CDR3 is TGTGCCAGCAGTCGGGGACTAGCGGGGAAGAGCACAGATACGCAGTATTTT.

Many counts were recorded for this clonotype. The chain recombines TRBV6-2 or TRBV6-3 with TRBJ2-3; 8 nucleotides align to TRBD1. The CDR3 consists of 17 residues. Germline CDR1 reads MNHEY; CDR2 reads SVGEGT. The V segment lost 0 bases and the J segment 1 base; nucleotides outside the gene matches: 6. CDR3 nucleotides: TGTGCCAGCAGTTACTCGAAGAAGGACAGGGGCACAGATACGCAGTATTTT. This codes for CASSYSKKDRGTDTQYF.

The chain employs TRBV29-1 and TRBJ2-3; D is possibly TRBD1 (5 bases). Germline V CDR1 and CDR2: SQVTM, ANQGSEA. This CDR3 is 15 amino acids long. Trimming shortened V by 2 bases and J by 0 bases, and 12 bases separated the two germline ends. CDR3 region: CSVETSTASTDTQYF. The CDR3 bases are TGCAGCGTTGAAACATCGACAGCTAGCACAGATACGCAGTATTTT.

The chain couples TRBV19 to TRBJ1-1; 7 bases align to TRBD1. J gave up 2 bases and V 2 bases, and 2 bases lay outside the gene matches. The CDR3 is made up of 14 amino acids. The germline gives CDR1 LNHDA, CDR2 SQIVND (reference sequence). CDR3 sequence: CASSIQGGNTEAFF. The CDR3 DNA reads as TGTGCCAGTAGTATACAGGGGGGCAACACTGAAGCTTTCTTT.

The chain couples TRBV29-1 to TRBJ2-6; D is ambiguous. Germline-derived CDR1 and CDR2 are SQVTM and ANQGSEA. Between the trimmed V and J ends, which lost 6 bases and 0 bases, there was a span of 6 bases. The CDR3 sequence is 13 residues long. The CDR3 region has the DNA TGCAGCGTGACCTACTCTGGGGCCAACGTCCTGACTTTC. This encodes CSVTYSGANVLTF.

The chain links TRBV28 to TRBJ2-7, with 10 bases aligning to TRBD2. CDR3 length: 16 amino acids. Trimming cost V 7 bases and J 4 bases; bases outside gene matches: 13. Germline V gives CDR1 MDHEN, CDR2 SYDVKM. This CDR3 reads CASTLGGASGGYEQYF. The CDR3 bases are TGTGCCAGCACCCTTGGGGGGGCTAGCGGGGGTTACGAGCAGTACTTC.

Here the CDR3 reads CASSPRTGLYTGELFF. CDR3 bases: TGCGCCAGCAGCCCGCGGACAGGGCTCTACACCGGGGAGCTGTTTTTT. The J gene is TRBJ2-2, the V gene TRBV5-1; 8 bases match TRBD1. CDR3 size: 16 residues. Germline-derived CDR1 and CDR2 are SGHRS and YFSETQ. Germline trimming cut 4 bases from V and 3 bases from J; bases unmatched to any gene: 8.

J is TRBJ2-1 and V is TRBV3-1; TRBD2 agrees at 9 bases. With V trimmed by 6 bases and J by 5 bases, 5 bases remained unmatched. This CDR3 is 14 amino acids long. Germline values: CDR1 LGHDT, CDR2 YNNKEL (reference sequence). CDR3 amino acids: CASRKRGVDNEQFF. Written as DNA, the CDR3 is TGTGCCAGCAGGAAGCGGGGGGTGGACAATGAGCAGTTCTTC.

This chain uses TRBV28 with TRBJ2-4; TRBD1 might be the D (5 bases). Germline CDR1 is MDHEN and CDR2 is SYDVKM. This CDR3 is 12 amino acids long. The V end lost 6 bases, the J end lost 8 bases, and 11 bases lay between the germline ends. The CDR3, as DNA: TGTGCCAGCAGCTGGCAGGGTGACATTCAGTACTTC. This sequence encodes CASSWQGDIQYF. The complete variable domain, with remaining parts taken from reference TRBV28 and TRBJ2-4, reads DVKVTQSSRYLVKRTGEKVFLECVQDMDHENMFWYRQDPGLGLRLIYFSYDVKMKEKGDIPEGYSVSREKKERFSLILESASTNQTSMYLCASSWQGDIQYFGAGTRLSVL.

The rearrangement links TRBV27 to TRBJ2-7; D possibly matches TRBD1 or TRBD2 (6 bases each). Trimming left V 4 bases short and J 2 bases short, with 18 bases between. The CDR3 extends over 16 amino acids. Germline CDR1 reads MNHEY; CDR2 reads SMNVEV (reference sequence). Here the CDR3 reads CASSSLHGGLAYEQYF. The DNA of the CDR3 is TGTGCCAGCAGTTCCCTCCACGGGGGCCTCGCCTACGAGCAGTACTTC.

CDR3 amino acids: CASSDGGGLTDTQYF. For the CDR3, the DNA is TGCGCCAGCAGTGATGGGGGTGGCTTAACAGATACGCAGTATTTT. The chain uses TRBV10-1 and TRBJ2-3; the D gene could be TRBD1 or TRBD2 (5 bases each). V was trimmed by 3 bases and J by 3 bases, leaving 13 bases between them. The CDR3 loop spans 15 amino acids. Germline V gene lookup returns CDR1 WNHNN and CDR2 SYGVQD (reference sequence).

This clonotype was picked up a small number of times. This rearrangement joins TRBV10-3 to TRBJ2-5; a possible D gene is TRBD2 (6 bases). The CDR3 has 14 residues. Per the germline V gene, CDR1 is ENHRY and CDR2 is SYGVKD. The V and J ends lost 5 bases and 1 base respectively, with 11 bases between them. Here the CDR3 reads CAISPRDSQETQYF. CDR3 sequence (DNA): TGTGCCATCAGTCCCCGGGACTCCCAAGAGACCCAGTACTTC.

The chain joins TRBV5-5 to TRBJ2-7; TRBD1 agrees at 8 bases. The CDR3 has 15 residues. V dropped 0 bases and J dropped 7; count of bases not matched to a gene: 9. Germline CDR1 SGHKS, CDR2 YYEKEE (reference sequence). The CDR3: CASSLAGTGTGEQYF. CDR3 nucleotides: TGTGCCAGCAGCTTGGCCGGGACAGGCACCGGGGAGCAGTACTTC.

This clonotype was observed many times. The J gene is TRBJ2-7, the V gene TRBV25-1, with D perhaps being TRBD1 or TRBD2 (5 bases each). The V end lost 2 bases, the J end lost 4 bases, and 12 bases lay between the germline ends. Germline V gene sequence: CDR1 MGHDK, CDR2 SYGVNS. This CDR3 has 14 amino acids. CDR3 sequence (DNA): TGTGCCAGCAGTGAACAGGGTCGAGGGTACGAGCAGTACTTC. Translating gives CASSEQGRGYEQYF.